The 8 T cell receptor beta chains below come from one sample, sequenced in a study of T cell changes during pregnancy in multiple sclerosis. Generated by immunoSEQ multiplex PCR, the TCRdb table keeps only in-frame clones and is missing some. The table lists around 49,000 clones, around 91% of them singletons. The sequencing used peripheral blood, collected after pregnancy. The source is a female donor in good health, enrolled as a control in a pregnancy study.

This clone came up a few times. This chain uses TRBV18 with TRBJ2-7; 10 nucleotides match TRBD1. The CDR3 consists of 15 residues. Unmatched junction bases numbered 8, after V lost 3 bases and J lost 6 bases. Germline assignment: CDR1 KGHSH and CDR2 LQKENI. CDR3 bases: TGTGCCAGCTCACCGGGGGGACAGGGGTCATCCGAGCAGTACTTC. Its protein is CASSPGGQGSSEQYF.

The chain is built from TRBV6-5 and TRBJ2-7; 7 bases map to TRBD2. J gave up 0 bases and V 2 bases, and 4 bases lay outside the gene matches. The CDR3 spans 15 residues. In germline, CDR1 is MNHEY, CDR2 SVGAGI. CDR3 nucleotide sequence: TGTGCCAGCAGTTACACCTCTAGCGGCTCCTACGAGCAGTACTTC. Its protein product is CASSYTSSGSYEQYF.

The rearrangement links TRBV5-1 to TRBJ1-1; D remains ambiguous. CDR3 length: 13 amino acids. Deletions cut 0 bases from V and 5 bases from J, with 8 bases between. Germline-derived CDR1 and CDR2 are SGHRS and YFSETQ. The CDR3: CASSLGQATEAFF. The CDR3, as DNA: TGCGCCAGCAGCTTGGGCCAGGCAACTGAAGCTTTCTTT.

The chain recombines TRBV9 with TRBJ1-5; tentatively, D is TRBD1 (5 bases). The ends were cut back, 4 bases at V and 9 bases at J, with 20 bases in the middle. Germline assignment: CDR1 SGDLS and CDR2 YYNGEE. CDR3 length equals 15 residues. CDR3 residues: CASSLTLGGEGPQHF. DNA for the CDR3: TGTGCCAGCAGCCTAACCTTGGGGGGGGAAGGGCCCCAGCATTTT. The whole variable domain, remainder taken from reference TRBV9 and TRBJ1-5, is DSGVTQTPKHLITATGQRVTLRCSPRSGDLSVYWYQQSLDQGLQFLIQYYNGEERAKGNILERFSAQQFPDLHSELNLSSLELGDSALYFCASSLTLGGEGPQHFGDGTRLSIL.

This sequence joins TRBV30 and TRBJ1-1; 7 bases match TRBD1. The CDR3 extends over 12 amino acids. Losses at the gene ends were 5 bases for V and 3 bases for J; bases not matched to a gene: 3. The germline V gene has CDR1 GTSNPN and CDR2 SVGIG (reference sequence). The CDR3 DNA sequence: TGTGCCTGGGACAGGGAGGACACTGAAGCTTTCTTT. Encoded protein: CAWDREDTEAFF.

J is TRBJ2-3 and V is TRBV5-1; 7 nucleotides agree with TRBD1. The CDR3 extends over 15 amino acids. Trimming took 6 bases from V and 2 from J; bases not matched to a gene: 9. Germline V lookup: CDR1 SGHRS, CDR2 YFSETQ. CDR3 sequence: CASTRSGQLTDTQYF. CDR3 DNA: TGCGCCAGCACCCGGTCGGGACAGCTCACAGATACGCAGTATTTT.

The chain employs TRBV4-3 and TRBJ2-7, with a possible D match to TRBD1 (5 bases). CDR3 size: 14 residues. Germline V gives CDR1 LGHNA, CDR2 YSLEER. The V end was cut by 3 bases, the J end by 6 bases, with 15 bases between. CDR3 sequence (DNA): TGCGCCAGCAGCCACGGATATTCAGGGTCCGAGCAGTACTTC. Protein sequence: CASSHGYSGSEQYF.

The J gene is TRBJ1-5, the V gene TRBV7-8; 9 positions agree with TRBD1. The CDR3 extends over 15 amino acids. Trimming at V came to 1 base and at J to 7 bases, leaving 5 bases not matched to a gene. Germline-derived CDR1 and CDR2 are SGHVS and FQNEAQ. CDR3 in DNA: TGTGCCAGCAGCTTAGGGACAGGGGTAAGGCAGCCCCAGCATTTT. This codes for CASSLGTGVRQPQHF.